The 2 T cell receptor beta chains given below trace back to one sample, sequenced in a study of T-cell reconstitution after alpha-beta-depleted transplantation in children. Unique molecular identifiers were used in preparing the TCRbeta library. TCRdb reprocessed the PCR reads via MiXCR and lists one record per CDR3 protein. The sample has approximately 200,000 distinct CDR3 sequences, less than 15% seen once; the top ten hold roughly 13%. Source: PBMCs from the stem cell graft donor, taken from the stem cell graft. The receptor set was obtained from a human donor who donated a stem cell graft to a child with acute lymphoblastic leukemia.

This clonotype has ten or more counts. V gene TRBV20-1 combines with J gene TRBJ2-3, with 7 bases aligning to TRBD2. The CDR3 length is 14 residues. V lost 6 bases, J lost 0 bases, and 6 bases stayed unmatched. The germline gives CDR1 DFQATT, CDR2 SNEGSKA (reference sequence). The CDR3 is CSAPKRESTDTQYF. For the CDR3, the DNA is TGCAGTGCCCCAAAGCGGGAAAGCACAGATACGCAGTATTTT.

In this sample, this clonotype turned up many times. The chain combines TRBV29-1 with TRBJ2-7; 8 bases line up with TRBD1. The V gene end was trimmed by 0 bases and the J gene end by 5 bases; junction bases not matched to a gene: 6. The germline gives CDR1 SQVTM, CDR2 ANQGSEA. CDR3 length: 14 amino acids. The CDR3 sequence: CSVEDGQGGDEQYF. DNA for the CDR3: TGCAGCGTTGAAGATGGACAGGGTGGTGACGAGCAGTACTTC.